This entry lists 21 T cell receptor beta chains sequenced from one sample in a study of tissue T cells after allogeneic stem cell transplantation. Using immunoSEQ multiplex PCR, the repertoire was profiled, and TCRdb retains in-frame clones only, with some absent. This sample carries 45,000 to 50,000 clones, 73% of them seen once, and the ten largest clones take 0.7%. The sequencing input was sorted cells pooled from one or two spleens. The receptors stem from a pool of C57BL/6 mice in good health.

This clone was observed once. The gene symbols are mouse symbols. CDR3 DNA (partial): TGTGCCAGCAGCCCACAGGGGGCCGACTACACC. Its protein is CASSPQGADYT. The complete CDR3 protein is CASSPQGADYTF. J is TRBJ1-2 and V is TRBV3; 8 nucleotides match TRBD1. The observed sequence ends 1 residue before the CDR3 terminus, with the missing tail filled in from the germline J gene. Losses at the gene ends were 5 bases for V and 6 bases for J; bases not matched to a gene: 2. Germline assignment: CDR1 SNHLY and CDR2 FYNGKV (reference sequence). This CDR3 contains 12 residues.

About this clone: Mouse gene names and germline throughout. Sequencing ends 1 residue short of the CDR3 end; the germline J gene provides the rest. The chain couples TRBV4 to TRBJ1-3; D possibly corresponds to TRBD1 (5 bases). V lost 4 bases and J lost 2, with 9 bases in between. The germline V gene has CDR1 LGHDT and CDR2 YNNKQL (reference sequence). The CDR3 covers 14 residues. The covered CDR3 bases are TGTGCCAGCAGCTTTTCGGGGGCTGGAAATACGCTCTAT. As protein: CASSFSGAGNTLY. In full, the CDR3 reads CASSFSGAGNTLYF.

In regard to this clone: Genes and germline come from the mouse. CDR3 DNA, as far as it was read: TGTGCCTGGAGTCCCCAGGGCGGCACAGAAGTCTTC. It translates to CAWSPQGGTEVF. The entire CDR3 reads CAWSPQGGTEVFF. The rearrangement links TRBV31 to TRBJ1-1, with D perhaps matching TRBD1 (5 bases). The CDR3 is cut off 1 residue early in the read; its end comes from the germline J gene. V was pared by 1 base and J by 4 bases, with 10 bases between. The CDR3 consists of 13 residues. Germline CDR1 and CDR2: GKSSPN and SITVG.

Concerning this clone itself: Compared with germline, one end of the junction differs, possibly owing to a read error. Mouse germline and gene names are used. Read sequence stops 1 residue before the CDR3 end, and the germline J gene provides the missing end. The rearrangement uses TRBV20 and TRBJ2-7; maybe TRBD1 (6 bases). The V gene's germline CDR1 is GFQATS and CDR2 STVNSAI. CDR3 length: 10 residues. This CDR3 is CGARGYEQYF. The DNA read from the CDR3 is TGTGGTGCCAGGGGATATGAACAGTAC. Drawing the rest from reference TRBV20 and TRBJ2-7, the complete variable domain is GALVYQYPRRTICKSGTSMRMECQAVGFQATSVAWYRQSPQKTFELIALSTVNSAIKYEQNFTQEKFPISHPNLSFSSMTVLNAYLEDRGLYLCGARGYEQYFGPGTRLTVL.

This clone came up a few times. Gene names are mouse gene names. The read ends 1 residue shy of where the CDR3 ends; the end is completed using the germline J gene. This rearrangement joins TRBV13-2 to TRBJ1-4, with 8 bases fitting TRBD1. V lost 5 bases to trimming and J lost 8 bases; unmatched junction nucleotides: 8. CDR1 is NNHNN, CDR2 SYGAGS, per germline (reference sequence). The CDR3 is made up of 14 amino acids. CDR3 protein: CASGRQGTSERLFF. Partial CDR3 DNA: TGTGCCAGCGGCCGACAGGGGACATCTGAAAGATTATTT.

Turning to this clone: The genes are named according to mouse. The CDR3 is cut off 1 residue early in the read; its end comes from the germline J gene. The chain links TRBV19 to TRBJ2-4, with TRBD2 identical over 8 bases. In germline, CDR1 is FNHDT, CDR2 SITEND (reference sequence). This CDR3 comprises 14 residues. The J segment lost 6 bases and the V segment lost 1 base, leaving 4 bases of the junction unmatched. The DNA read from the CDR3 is TGTGCCAGCAGTATAAGGGGGGGCGGCAACACCTTGTAC. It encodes CASSIRGGGNTLY. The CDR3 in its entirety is CASSIRGGGNTLYF.

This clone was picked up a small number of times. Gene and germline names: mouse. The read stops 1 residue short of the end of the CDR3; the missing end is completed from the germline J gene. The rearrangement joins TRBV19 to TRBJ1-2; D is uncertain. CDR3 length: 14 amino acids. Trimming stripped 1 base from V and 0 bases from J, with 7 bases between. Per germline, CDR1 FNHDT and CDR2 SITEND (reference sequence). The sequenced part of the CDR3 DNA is TGTGCCAGCAGTATATTCCATTCAAACTCCGACTACACC. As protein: CASSIFHSNSDYT. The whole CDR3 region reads CASSIFHSNSDYTF.

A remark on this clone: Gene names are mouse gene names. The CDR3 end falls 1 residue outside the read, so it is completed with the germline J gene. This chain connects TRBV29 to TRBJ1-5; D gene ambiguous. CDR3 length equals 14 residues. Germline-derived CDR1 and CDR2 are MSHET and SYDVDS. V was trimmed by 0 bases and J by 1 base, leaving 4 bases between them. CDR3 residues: CASSLSGNNQAPLF. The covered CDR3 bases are TGTGCTAGCAGTTTATCAGGGAACAACCAGGCTCCGCTT.

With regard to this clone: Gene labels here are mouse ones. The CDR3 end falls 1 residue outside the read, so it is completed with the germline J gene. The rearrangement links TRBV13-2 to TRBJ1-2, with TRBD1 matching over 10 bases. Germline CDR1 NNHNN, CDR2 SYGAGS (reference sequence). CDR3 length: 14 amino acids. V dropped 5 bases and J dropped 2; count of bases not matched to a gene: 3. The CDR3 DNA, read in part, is TGTGCCAGCGGACGGGACAGGGGTAACTCCGACTACACC. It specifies CASGRDRGNSDYT. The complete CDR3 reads CASGRDRGNSDYTF.

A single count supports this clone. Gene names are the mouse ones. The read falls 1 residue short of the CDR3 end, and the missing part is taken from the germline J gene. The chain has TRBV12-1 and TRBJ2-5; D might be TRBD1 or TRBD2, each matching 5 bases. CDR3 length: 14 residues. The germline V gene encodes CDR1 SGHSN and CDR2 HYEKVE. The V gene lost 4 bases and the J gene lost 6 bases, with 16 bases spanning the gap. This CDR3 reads CASSPEGRGDTQYF. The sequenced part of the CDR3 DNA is TGTGCCAGCTCCCCCGAGGGGCGCGGGGACACCCAGTAC.

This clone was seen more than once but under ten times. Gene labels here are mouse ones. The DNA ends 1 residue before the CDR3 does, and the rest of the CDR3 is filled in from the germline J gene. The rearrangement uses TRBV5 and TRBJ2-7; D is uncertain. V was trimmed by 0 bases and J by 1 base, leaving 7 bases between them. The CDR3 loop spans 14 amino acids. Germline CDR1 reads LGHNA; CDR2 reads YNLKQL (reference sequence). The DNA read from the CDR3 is TGTGCCAGCAGCCAAGACGGCACATCCTATGAACAGTAC. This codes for CASSQDGTSYEQY. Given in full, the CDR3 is CASSQDGTSYEQYF.

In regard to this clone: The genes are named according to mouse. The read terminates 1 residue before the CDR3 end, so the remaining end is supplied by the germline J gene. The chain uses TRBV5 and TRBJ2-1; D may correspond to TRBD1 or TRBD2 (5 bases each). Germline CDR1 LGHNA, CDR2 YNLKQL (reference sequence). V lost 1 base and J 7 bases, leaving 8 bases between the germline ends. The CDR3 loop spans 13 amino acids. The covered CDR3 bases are TGTGCCAGCAGCCAAGGGGGGAGCGCTGAGCAGTTC. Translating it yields CASSQGGSAEQF. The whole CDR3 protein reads CASSQGGSAEQFF.

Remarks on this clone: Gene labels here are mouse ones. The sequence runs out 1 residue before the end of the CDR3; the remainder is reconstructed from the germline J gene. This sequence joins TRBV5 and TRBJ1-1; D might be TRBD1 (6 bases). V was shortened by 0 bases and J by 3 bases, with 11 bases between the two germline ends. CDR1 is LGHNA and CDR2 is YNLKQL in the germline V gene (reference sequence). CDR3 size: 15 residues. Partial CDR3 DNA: TGTGCCAGCAGCCAAGAAGGGCAGGGGCACACAGAAGTCTTC. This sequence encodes CASSQEGQGHTEVF. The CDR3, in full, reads CASSQEGQGHTEVFF.

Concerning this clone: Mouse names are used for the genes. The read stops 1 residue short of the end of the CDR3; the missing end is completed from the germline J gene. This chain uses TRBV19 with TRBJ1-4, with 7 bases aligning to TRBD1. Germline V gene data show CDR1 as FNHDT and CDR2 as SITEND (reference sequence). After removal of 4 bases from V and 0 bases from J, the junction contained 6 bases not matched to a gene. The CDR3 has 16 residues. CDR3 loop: CASSPGTEFSNERLFF. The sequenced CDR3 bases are TGTGCCAGCAGTCCCGGGACAGAGTTTTCCAACGAAAGATTATTT.

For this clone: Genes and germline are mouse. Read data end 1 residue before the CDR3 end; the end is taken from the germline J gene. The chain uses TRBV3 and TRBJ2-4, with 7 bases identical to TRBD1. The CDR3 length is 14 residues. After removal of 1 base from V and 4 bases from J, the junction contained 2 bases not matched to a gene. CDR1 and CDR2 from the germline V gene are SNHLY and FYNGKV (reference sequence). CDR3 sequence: CASSLGQGKNTLYF. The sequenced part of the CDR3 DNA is TGTGCCAGCAGCTTAGGACAGGGAAAAAACACCTTGTAC.

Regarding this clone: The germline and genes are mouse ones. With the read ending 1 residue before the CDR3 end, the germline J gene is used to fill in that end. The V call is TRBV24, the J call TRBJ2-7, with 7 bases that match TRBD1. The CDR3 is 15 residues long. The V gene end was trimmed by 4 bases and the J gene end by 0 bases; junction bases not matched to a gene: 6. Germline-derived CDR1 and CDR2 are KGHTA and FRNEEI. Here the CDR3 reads CASSPGTASSYEQYF. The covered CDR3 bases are TGTGCCAGCAGTCCGGGGACAGCCAGCTCCTATGAACAGTAC.

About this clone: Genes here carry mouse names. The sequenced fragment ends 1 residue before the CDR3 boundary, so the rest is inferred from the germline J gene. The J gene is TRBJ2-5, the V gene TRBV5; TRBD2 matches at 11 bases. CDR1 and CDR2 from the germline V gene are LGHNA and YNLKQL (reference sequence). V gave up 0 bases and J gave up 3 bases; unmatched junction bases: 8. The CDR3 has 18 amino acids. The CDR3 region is CASSQDSRTGGRQDTQYF. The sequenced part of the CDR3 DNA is TGTGCCAGCAGCCAAGACAGCAGGACTGGGGGGCGTCAAGACACCCAGTAC.

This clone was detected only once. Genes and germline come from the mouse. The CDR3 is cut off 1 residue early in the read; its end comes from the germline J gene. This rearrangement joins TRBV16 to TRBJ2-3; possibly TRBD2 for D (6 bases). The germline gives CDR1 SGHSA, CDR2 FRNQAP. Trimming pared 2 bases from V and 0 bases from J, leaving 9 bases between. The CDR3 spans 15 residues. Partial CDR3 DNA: TGTGCAAGCAGCTTACTGGGGACTAGTGCAGAAACGCTGTAT. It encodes CASSLLGTSAETLY. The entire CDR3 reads CASSLLGTSAETLYF.

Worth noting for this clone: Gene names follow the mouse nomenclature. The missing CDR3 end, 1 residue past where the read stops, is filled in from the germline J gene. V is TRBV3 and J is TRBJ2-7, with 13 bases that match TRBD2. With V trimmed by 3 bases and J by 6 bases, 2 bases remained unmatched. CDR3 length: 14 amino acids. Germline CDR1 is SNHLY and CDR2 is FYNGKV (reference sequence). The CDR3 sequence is CASSFRDWGGEQYF. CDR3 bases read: TGTGCCAGCAGCTTCCGGGACTGGGGGGGTGAACAGTAC. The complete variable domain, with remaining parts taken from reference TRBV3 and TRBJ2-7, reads GPKVLQIPSHQIIDMGQMVTLNCDPVSNHLYFYWYKQILGQQMEFLVNFYNGKVMEKSKLFKDQFSVERPDGSYFTLKIQPTALEDSAVYFCASSFRDWGGEQYFGPGTRLTVL.

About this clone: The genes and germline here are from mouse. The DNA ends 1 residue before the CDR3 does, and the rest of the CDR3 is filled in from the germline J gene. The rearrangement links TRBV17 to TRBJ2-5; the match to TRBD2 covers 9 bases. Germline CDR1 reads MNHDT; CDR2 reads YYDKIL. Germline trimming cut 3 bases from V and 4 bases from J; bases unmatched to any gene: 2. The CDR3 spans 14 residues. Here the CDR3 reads CASSSGLGKDTQYF. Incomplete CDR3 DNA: TGTGCTAGCAGTAGCGGACTGGGGAAAGACACCCAGTAC. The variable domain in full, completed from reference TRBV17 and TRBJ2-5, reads DTTVKQNPRYKLARVGKPVNLICSQTMNHDTMYWYQKKPNQAPKLLLFYYDKILNREADTFEKFQSSRPNNSFCSLYIGSAGLEYSAMYLCASSSGLGKDTQYFGPGTRLLVL.

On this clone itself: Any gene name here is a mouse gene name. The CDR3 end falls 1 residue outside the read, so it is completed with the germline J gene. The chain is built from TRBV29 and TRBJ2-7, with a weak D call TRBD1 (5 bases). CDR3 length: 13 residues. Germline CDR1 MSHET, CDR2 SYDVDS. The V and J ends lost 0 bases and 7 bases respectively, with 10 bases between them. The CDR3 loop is CASSLSRGREQYF. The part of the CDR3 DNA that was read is TGTGCTAGCAGTTTATCGAGGGGAAGAGAACAGTAC. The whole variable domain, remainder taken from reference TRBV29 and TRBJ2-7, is DMKVTQMPRYLIKRMGENVLLECGQDMSHETMYWYRQDPGLGLQLIYISYDVDSNSEGDIPKGYRVSRKKREHFSLILDSAKTNQTSVYFCASSLSRGREQYFGPGTRLTVL.